The T cell receptor (beta chain) under discussion was sequenced for a study of blood T cells in healthy people across ages. The second PCR ran roughly 7 to 12 cycles with a sample-barcoded 5' primer and J-beta primers. The template-switch adaptor, which had 12 random nucleotides, put a tag on each cDNA molecule. MiXCR, applied by TCRdb to the 5' RACE reads, yields one record per CDR3 protein. The sample shows 550,000 to 650,000 distinct CDR3 sequences, approximately 30% of them seen only once. Notes on the study in general: TCR beta diversity per million T cells fell roughly linearly with age.

Turning to this clonotype: The target antigen is unknown.

This CDR3 contains 15 residues. V was shortened by 3 bases and J by 1 base, with 13 bases between the two germline ends. Germline V gene data show CDR1 as DFQATT and CDR2 as SNEGSKA (reference sequence). This TCR was recovered from a woman of 80 years or more in good health. Sequencing used blood. The genes are TRBV20-1 and TRBJ2-1, with D perhaps TRBD1 or TRBD2 (5 bases each). The CDR3 is CSASIGTQSYNEQFF. The CDR3 DNA reads as TGCAGTGCTAGTATAGGGACCCAATCCTACAATGAGCAGTTCTTC.